This T cell receptor (beta chain) derives from a study of human T cells and chemical hapten exposure (dated by TCRdb to the early 2020s). For the study in its entirety: Libraries were combined into a pool for sequencing, and differences in TCR yield between samples came mainly from small differences in library volumes within the pool. From each blood RNA sample, both TCR alpha and TCR beta chains were sequenced. The study tracked peripheral blood TCR repertoire changes in vivo during primary and secondary sensitization to the hapten diphenylcyclopropenone (DPC) in alopecia patients. Findings and caveats that apply to the study as a whole: Repeated subsampling changed both the strength of the expansion versus patch-test correlation and the threshold at which that correlation became significant. No change with DPC sensitization was found in the number of TCRs above 1 in 1000 frequency, and no evidence of global repertoire structure alterations was found.

The library was built by means of 5' RACE. Sequenced on an Illumina MiSeq. Library preparation attached unique molecular identifiers to individual cDNA molecules for quantitative, reproducible TCR counting. For the original study's pipeline: The median number of TCRs per sample was 90,000 to 100,000, ranging from roughly 20,000 to 700,000. V, J and CDR3 annotation of the TCR reads was carried out using the Decombinator software suite. To make PS versus PT1 abundance plots, every sample was subsampled to the same number of TCRs (28,000). TCRs were defined as expanded if absent before sensitization and observed at least eight times at the 2-week time point. The public reads were reanalyzed by TCRdb: fastp trimming at Q25, MiXCR alignment, in-frame beta chains only. Every CDR3 protein is listed once, alongside the most common genes and DNA of its rows. TCRdb's processing, not the study's, gives the V and J calls here. The table for this sample lists 80,000 or so distinct CDR3 sequences; approximately 15% of them were counted only once. Of the sample, 6.8% is held by the ten largest clones.

Total RNA was extracted from unfractionated whole blood that had been collected in Tempus Blood RNA tubes. Roughly 5 healthy volunteers were used as TCR sequencing controls and were bled at day 0, 2 weeks and 6 weeks. This clonotype was recorded once. Its antigen is not yet known. No much larger clone is present one base from it, and per-base qualities are unavailable. One read yields weak evidence. This receptor was identified in a female donor in good health.

The nucleotide sequence is given as TGTGCCAGCTCACCGGTGGACAGGGGAGCTAATGGCTACACCTTC. This sequence encodes CASSPVDRGANGYTF. The chain couples TRBV18 to TRBJ1-2, with TRBD1 identical over 9 junction bases. The CDR3 contains 15 residues, cysteine and phenylalanine counted. CDR3 DNA is the only sequence kept; it has 45 bases, read in frame from the first base. For this chain, trimming is 3 bases at the V end and 6 bases at the J end, and the number of junction bases without a gene match is 8. The germline V gene supplies CDR1 KGHSH and CDR2 LQKENI.